A single sample is the source of the 14 T cell receptor beta chains below, sequenced in a study of T-cell reconstitution after alpha-beta-depleted transplantation in children. Preparation of the TCRbeta library used unique molecular identifiers. One entry per CDR3 protein, called by TCRdb with MiXCR from the PCR reads. Of 540,000 or so distinct CDR3 sequences listed, more than 20% are singletons. Sample: PBMCs, mostly from graft donor cells, taken 360 days after TCRalphabeta/CD19-depleted stem cell transplant. These receptors originate from a boy less than two years old who had a stem cell transplant for acute myeloid leukemia, so the T cells may come from the graft donor.

This clonotype was recorded a few times. The chain couples TRBV24-1 to TRBJ2-2; TRBD1 is a possible D gene (6 bases). The CDR3 contains 18 residues. The germline gives CDR1 KGHDR, CDR2 SFDVKD. V was shortened by 5 bases and J by 0 bases, with 18 bases between the two germline ends. CDR3 bases: TGTGCCACCAGTGCCCTGGCCCCACAGGGCTCGAACACCGGGGAGCTGTTTTTT. Amino acids: CATSALAPQGSNTGELFF.

The sample holds many counts of this clonotype. V is TRBV20-1 and J is TRBJ2-2; tentative D call: TRBD2 (7 bases). Germline V gene data show CDR1 as DFQATT and CDR2 as SNEGSKA (reference sequence). This CDR3 comprises 16 residues. The ends were cut back, 6 bases at V and 2 bases at J, with 19 bases in the middle. The CDR3 region is CSASPPAGANTGELFF. The CDR3, as DNA: TGCAGTGCCAGCCCACCCGCGGGGGCTAACACCGGGGAGCTGTTTTTT.

The gene calls are TRBV20-1 and TRBJ1-3, with D perhaps TRBD1 (6 bases). The CDR3 is 14 residues long. The germline V gene encodes CDR1 DFQATT and CDR2 SNEGSKA (reference sequence). V shed 2 bases and J shed 9 bases, with 17 bases lying between them. The CDR3 loop is CSARPRATGTTIYF. DNA of the CDR3: TGCAGTGCTAGACCAAGGGCCACAGGGACCACCATATATTTT.

Ten or more counts support this clonotype. This chain links TRBV20-1 with TRBJ1-2, with D tentatively TRBD1 (6 bases). Germline CDR1 is DFQATT and CDR2 is SNEGSKA (reference sequence). V dropped 5 bases and J dropped 0 bases, with 19 bases sitting between them. The CDR3 is 16 amino acids. DNA for the CDR3: TGCAGTGCTGCCGGCGGGGGCGGCACGCCTAACTATGGCTACACCTTC. Translated: CSAAGGGGTPNYGYTF.

This clonotype occurred a few times. The rearrangement uses TRBV28 and TRBJ2-7; D gene uncertain. The CDR3 sequence is 15 residues long. The germline V gene encodes CDR1 MDHEN and CDR2 SYDVKM. Trimming cost V 5 bases and J 4 bases, with 18 bases left between them. The CDR3 reads CASSIRALGPYEQYV. CDR3 nucleotides: TGTGCCAGCAGTATCCGAGCTCTGGGTCCTTACGAGCAGTACGTC.

This chain uses TRBV3-1 with TRBJ1-3; D may be TRBD1 (6 bases). In germline, CDR1 is LGHDT, CDR2 YNNKEL (reference sequence). The CDR3 loop spans 16 amino acids. Trimming left V 3 bases short and J 0 bases short, with 12 bases between. This CDR3 is CASSQDSSSSGNTIYF. The CDR3 bases are TGTGCCAGCAGCCAGGACAGCTCCTCCTCTGGAAACACCATATATTTT.

The chain carries TRBV12-3 or TRBV12-4 and TRBJ2-3; D gene uncertain. V was trimmed by 3 bases and J by 3 bases, leaving 7 bases between them. The CDR3 has 13 amino acids. The CDR3 DNA reads TGTGCCAGCAGTTTGTTAGAAACAGATACGCAGTATTTT. Its translation: CASSLLETDTQYF.

This clonotype was detected ten times or more. V is TRBV10-3 and J is TRBJ2-1; D remains ambiguous. CDR3 length: 14 residues. The ends were cut back, 0 bases at V and 5 bases at J, with 8 bases in the middle. From germline, CDR1 is ENHRY and CDR2 SYGVKD. The CDR3 loop reads CAISESGPNNEQFF. CDR3 bases: TGTGCCATCAGTGAGTCGGGCCCTAACAATGAGCAGTTCTTC.

This clonotype was observed a handful of times. V is TRBV15 and J is TRBJ2-5; a weak D match, TRBD1 (5 bases). CDR1 LNHNV and CDR2 YYDKDF come from the germline V gene (reference sequence). The CDR3 has 16 residues. Trimming shortened V by 1 base and J by 2 bases, and 14 bases separated the two germline ends. CDR3 sequence: CATSRVGALSQETQYF. The CDR3, as DNA: TGTGCCACCAGCAGAGTAGGGGCTCTCTCGCAAGAGACCCAGTACTTC.

V and J are TRBV7-1 and TRBJ2-1; 10 nucleotides align to TRBD2. TRBV7-1 is an ORF, with its function uncertain. After removal of 5 bases from V and 4 bases from J, the junction contained 11 bases not matched to a gene. The CDR3 sequence is 17 residues long. CDR3 DNA sequence: TGTGCCAGCAGCCTCACTAGCGGGGTCCTTACTTACAATGAGCAGTTCTTC. Amino acids: CASSLTSGVLTYNEQFF.

This clonotype was recorded at least ten times. V is TRBV29-1 and J is TRBJ1-1; possible D gene TRBD1, 5 bases. V was shortened by 2 bases and J by 7 bases, with 8 bases between the two germline ends. This CDR3 is 11 amino acids long. Germline lookup yields CDR1 SQVTM and CDR2 ANQGSEA. The DNA of the CDR3 is TGCAGCGTTGAACAGGGTGTTGAAGCTTTCTTT. It translates to CSVEQGVEAFF.

The V call is TRBV2, the J call TRBJ1-5, with 9 bases fitting TRBD1. In germline, CDR1 is SNHLY, CDR2 FYNNEI. The CDR3 is 14 residues long. V lost 4 bases and J lost 5; bases outside the gene matches: 3. Written as DNA, the CDR3 is TGTGCCAGCAGTGTCCGGGACAGGGATCAGCCCCAGCATTTT. Translating gives CASSVRDRDQPQHF.

This clonotype was recorded many times. The chain is built from TRBV15 and TRBJ2-5; possible D gene TRBD1, 6 bases. The CDR3 loop spans 17 amino acids. In germline, CDR1 is LNHNV, CDR2 YYDKDF (reference sequence). Trimming left V 2 bases short and J 3 bases short, with 19 bases between. DNA for the CDR3: TGTGCCACCAGCAGAACCTGGGGTCCGACAGGCAAAGAGACCCAGTACTTC. Residues: CATSRTWGPTGKETQYF.

The CDR3 DNA is TGTGCCAGCAGCTTCCGAACAGCGGGGTACACTGAAGCTTTCTTT. Its translation is CASSFRTAGYTEAFF. This sequence joins TRBV11-1 and TRBJ1-1; D not certain. The CDR3 is 15 residues long. In germline, CDR1 is SGHAT, CDR2 FQDESV (reference sequence). Trimming shortened V by 3 bases and J by 3 bases, and 14 bases separated the two germline ends. Full variable domain (outside the CDR3, taken from reference TRBV11-1 and TRBJ1-1): EAEVAQSPRYKITEKSQAVAFWCDPISGHATLYWYRQILGQGPELLVQFQDESVVDDSQLPKDRFSAERLKGVDSTLKIQPAELGDSAMYLCASSFRTAGYTEAFFGQGTRLTVV.